This record concerns one TCR beta chain sequence. The antigen is undetermined. The protocol was immunoSEQ multiplex PCR, while the TCRdb copy is restricted to in-frame clones and leaves out a portion. The sample has some 40,000 clones; roughly 82% are singletons. Time point specified: week 47, end of study. One vaccine dose held 300 ug of mutant IDH1 20-mer peptide and came with topical imiquimod. The data originate from a study of a mutant IDH1 vaccine in newly diagnosed glioma. Study-level information: Sex distribution of treated patients was roughly 60% male and roughly 40% female; mean age was about 41 years.

V was trimmed by 3 bases and J by 4 bases, leaving 10 bases between them. The CDR3 loop spans 14 amino acids. The germline CDR1 and CDR2 sequences are SGHTA and FQGNSA. V usage is TRBV7-2 and J usage is TRBJ2-1; no clear D gene. The clonotype was recovered from a man in his forties or fifties with glioma. Sequencing used PBMCs, obtained from a glioma patient whose treatment included an IDH1 peptide vaccine. Written as DNA, the CDR3 is TGTGCCAGCAGCTTGGACGCCCTTTACAATGAGCAGTTCTTC. Amino acid sequence: CASSLDALYNEQFF.